This T cell receptor (beta chain) originates from a study of cytomegalovirus exposure and HLA in healthy donors. General study findings and limits: The study put about 180 TCR beta chains on its list as cytomegalovirus-associated. For most TCR sequences rarity was the rule, although some public TCRs occurred in many donors.

Donors came from a validation cohort of fewer than 150 subjects, distinct from the first 666-subject cohort. Libraries were prepared by immunoSEQ multiplex PCR; TCRdb keeps only in-frame clonotypes and omits some of them. The repertoire holds roughly 230,000 clones, 90% seen once, with just over 3% in the top ten. This CDR3 region has 16 residues. V lost 1 base to trimming and J lost 5 bases, with 14 bases between them. Per the germline V gene, CDR1 is MGHRA and CDR2 is YSYEKL. Concerning this clone: As yet, its antigen is unknown.

The sequence was collected from a woman aged 25 to 39 in good health and CMV-seronegative. This chain links TRBV4-1 with TRBJ1-4; D might be TRBD1 (6 bases). Sequencing used PBMCs. The CDR3 bases are TGCGCCAGCAGCCAAGTACCGGGGGCTGACAATGAAAAACTGTTTTTT. Its protein is CASSQVPGADNEKLFF.